The clone carrying this TCR beta chain was observed a handful of times. TCRdb analysed the RT-PCR reads with MiXCR anew, one entry per CDR3 protein. The sample carries around 790,000 distinct CDR3 sequences, 20% to 25% recorded once. The data belong to a study of response to subunit inactivated influenza vaccine. Germline lookup yields CDR1 MNHEY and CDR2 SVGEGT. The CDR3 is made up of 15 amino acids. With 10 bases clipped from V and 5 bases from J, the junction kept 10 bases outside the gene matches. This TCR was sampled from a man between 50 and 59 years old who received an inactivated influenza vaccine. The chain recombines TRBV6-2 or TRBV6-3 with TRBJ2-1, with TRBD2 matching over 11 bases. This sample comprised PBMCs from blood, obtained more than 4 days after vaccination. The CDR3 spells CATTLAGGPHNEQFF. The CDR3 nucleotides are TGTGCCACCACCTTAGCGGGAGGGCCCCACAATGAGCAGTTCTTC.